The source of this T cell receptor beta chain is a study of T cell responses to AZD1222 COVID-19 vaccine. Assay used: immunoSEQ multiplex PCR; TCRdb lists only in-frame clones, some missing. Of 95,000 to 110,000 clones in the sample, just over 90% were seen once. This CDR3 is 14 amino acids long. Trimming stripped 1 base from V and 4 bases from J, with 10 bases between. Germline values: CDR1 MNHEY, CDR2 SVGAGI. The receptor was derived from an adult who received the AZD1222 COVID-19 vaccine. The chain has TRBV6-5 and TRBJ1-2; the D is unclear. Sequencing was performed on peripheral blood, taken 28 days after the second AZD1222 dose. The CDR3 reads CASSYFRSPYGYTF. The CDR3 DNA follows: TGTGCCAGCAGTTACTTTAGGTCCCCCTATGGCTACACCTTC.